Sequencing of this T cell receptor beta chain was carried out in a study of blood T cell repertoires in COVID-19. At the level of the study: Researchers got acute and convalescent COVID-19 samples from the United States, Italy and Spain. PBMCs, B-cell-depleted T cells, or T cells were the source of the cDNA or gDNA that made up the material.

V was shortened by 0 bases and J by 0 bases, with 17 bases between the two germline ends. CDR1 and CDR2 from the germline V gene are MGHRA and YSYEKL. The CDR3 covers 18 residues. This clone came up a few times. Original data processing: The assay estimated nucleated cells by amplifying reference gene primers. Repertoires were generated with immunoSEQ multiplex PCR, while TCRdb's copy carries only in-frame clones and drops some. The DNA gave D and trimming, while V, J and clone size come from that table. The sample shows 90,000 to 150,000 clones, approximately 81% of them seen only once. Sequencing was performed on peripheral blood. This sequence was found in a woman aged 80 or older with acute or convalescent COVID-19. The V call is TRBV4-1, the J call TRBJ1-1, with a weak D call TRBD1 (6 bases). CDR3 loop: CASSQESQRGSVNTEAFF. In DNA form, the CDR3 reads TGCGCCAGCAGCCAAGAGTCCCAGAGGGGGTCCGTGAACACTGAAGCTTTCTTT.